This entry lists 28 T cell receptor beta chains sequenced from one sample in a study of cytomegalovirus exposure and HLA in healthy donors (dated by TCRdb to the late 2010s). Library creation used the immunoSEQ multiplex PCR assay. The multiplex PCR relied on a mix of 60 forward primers for TCR Vbeta segments and 13 reverse primers for TCR Jbeta segments. TCRdb retrieved this table from immuneACCESS and kept in-frame rearrangements only. Not all clones are present; in checked studies, unresolved V genes account for under half, and no reason is known for the remainder. The table for this sample lists about 170,000 clones; more than 75% of them were counted only once. The top ten hold about 2.5% of the sample. The sequenced sample consisted of PBMCs. The receptor source for this set is a man aged 25 to 40 in good health and CMV-seropositive.

This clone was seen only once. The chain has TRBV29-1 and TRBJ2-1; a weak D match, TRBD1 (6 bases). V lost 4 bases and J 4 bases, leaving 17 bases between the germline ends. Germline V gene sequence: CDR1 SQVTM, CDR2 ANQGSEA. The length of the CDR3 is 15 residues. CDR3: CSVGYRERMYNEQFF. The DNA of the CDR3 is TGCAGCGTTGGGTACAGGGAGAGGATGTACAATGAGCAGTTCTTC.

The chain carries TRBV30 and TRBJ1-2, with a possible D match to TRBD1 (6 bases). V lost 4 bases and J lost 4, with 13 bases in between. CDR3 length: 13 residues. The germline V gene has CDR1 GTSNPN and CDR2 SVGIG (reference sequence). The CDR3 DNA sequence: TGTGCCTGGACCCGTGGGGGCCTCTATGGCTACACCTTC. Translating gives CAWTRGGLYGYTF.

The gene calls are TRBV6-6 and TRBJ1-5; D call uncertain. V gave up 6 bases and J gave up 4 bases, with 19 bases separating them. CDR3 size: 16 residues. CDR1 is MNHNY and CDR2 is SVGAGI in the germline V gene (reference sequence). As DNA, the CDR3 is TGTGCCAGCAGCCCGACTACACGGGCCTTTAATCAGCCCCAGCATTTT. The encoded protein is CASSPTTRAFNQPQHF.

The V and J genes are TRBV29-1 and TRBJ2-2, with D possibly TRBD1 on 5 matching bases. Germline-derived CDR1 and CDR2 are SQVTM and ANQGSEA. CDR3 size: 12 residues. The ends were cut back, 7 bases at V and 7 bases at J, with 13 bases in the middle. The CDR3 nucleotides are TGCAGCGCATCAGACAGCTTCGGGGAGCTGTTTTTT. It yields the protein CSASDSFGELFF.

The sample holds a few counts of this clone. This sequence joins TRBV25-1 and TRBJ1-1; 7 bases align to TRBD1. The CDR3 is 15 amino acids. J was trimmed by 7 bases and V by 2 bases; bases with no gene match: 10. Germline V gene lookup returns CDR1 MGHDK and CDR2 SYGVNS. In DNA, the CDR3 is TGTGCCAGCAGTGAAGTTTTACAGGGGAGTCTTGAAGCTTTCTTT. It is translated as CASSEVLQGSLEAFF.

The table lists this clone with a count of one. The chain links TRBV12-5 to TRBJ1-1; TRBD1 aligns across 7 bases. Trimming took 0 bases from V and 1 from J; bases not matched to a gene: 5. The CDR3 is 16 residues long. The germline V gene has CDR1 LGHNT and CDR2 FRNRAP. The CDR3 protein is CASGLVQGPKNTEAFF. For the CDR3, the DNA is TGTGCTAGTGGTTTGGTACAGGGGCCGAAGAACACTGAAGCTTTCTTT.

The gene calls are TRBV18 and TRBJ1-1; maybe TRBD1 (6 bases). Trimming took off 0 bases at V and 3 bases at J, with 17 bases between the two ends. The CDR3 consists of 17 residues. Germline-derived CDR1 and CDR2 are KGHSH and LQKENI. CDR3 DNA: TGTGCCAGCTCACCACCGGGGGCCGGGGGGGCACACACTGAAGCTTTCTTT. Protein: CASSPPGAGGAHTEAFF.

The chain uses TRBV7-3 and TRBJ2-1; possibly TRBD2 for D (6 bases). V was trimmed by 3 bases and J by 0 bases, leaving 9 bases between them. The CDR3 is 15 amino acids. In germline, CDR1 is SGHTA, CDR2 FQGTGA. DNA of the CDR3: TGTGCCAGCAGCTTCATAGCGGCCTCCTACAATGAGCAGTTCTTC. This codes for CASSFIAASYNEQFF.

Points on this clone: Other nucleotide sequences in the sample specify the same CDR3. The chain has TRBV2 and TRBJ2-7; D perhaps matches TRBD1 (5 bases). This CDR3 has 12 amino acids. Germline V lookup: CDR1 SNHLY, CDR2 FYNNEI. V was pared by 5 bases and J by 0 bases, with 5 bases between. DNA for the CDR3: TGTGCCAGCAGTAGGGGCTCCTACGAGCAGTACTTC. The encoded protein is CASSRGSYEQYF. The complete variable domain, with remaining parts taken from reference TRBV2 and TRBJ2-7, reads EPEVTQTPSHQVTQMGQEVILRCVPISNHLYFYWYRQILGQKVEFLVSFYNNEISEKSEIFDDQFSVERPDGSNFTLKIRSTKLEDSAMYFCASSRGSYEQYFGPGTRLTVT.

The J gene is TRBJ1-2, the V gene TRBV28; TRBD1 agrees at 8 bases. The CDR3 covers 13 residues. The germline V gene encodes CDR1 MDHEN and CDR2 SYDVKM. V lost 3 bases to trimming and J lost 7 bases; unmatched junction nucleotides: 4. CDR3 loop: CASSLTGEGGYTF. The CDR3 bases are TGTGCCAGCAGTTTGACAGGGGAGGGTGGCTACACCTTC.

In DNA, the CDR3 is TGCGCCAGCGGGATTGGGACAGGGGCTGGAAACACCATATATTTT. Protein: CASGIGTGAGNTIYF. This chain links TRBV5-1 with TRBJ1-3; TRBD1 agrees at 10 bases. Germline V gives CDR1 SGHRS, CDR2 YFSETQ. The CDR3 spans 15 residues. V gave up 7 bases and J gave up 2 bases; unmatched junction bases: 6.

A few counts support this clone. The rearrangement joins TRBV4-2 to TRBJ1-1, with a possible D match to TRBD1 (6 bases). With 1 base removed from V and 5 bases from J, the gap between germline ends came to 11 bases. CDR3 length: 14 residues. The germline gives CDR1 LGHNA, CDR2 YNFKEQ. CDR3 sequence (DNA): TGTGCCAGCAGCCAAGCAGGGGATAGGACTGAAGCTTTCTTT. This codes for CASSQAGDRTEAFF.

This clone was observed once. The gene calls are TRBV27 and TRBJ1-2; D is uncertain. This CDR3 region has 14 residues. Germline V gene data show CDR1 as MNHEY and CDR2 as SMNVEV (reference sequence). V was cut by 4 bases and J by 4 bases, with 13 bases left in between. CDR3 protein: CASSYRGTGYGYTF. The CDR3 nucleotides read TGTGCCAGCAGTTACCGCGGCACTGGCTATGGCTACACCTTC.

This chain uses TRBV7-6 with TRBJ2-7; possibly TRBD1 for D (6 bases). The CDR3 extends over 14 amino acids. Germline assignment: CDR1 SGHVS and CDR2 FNYEAQ. Between the trimmed V and J ends, which lost 2 bases and 4 bases, there was a span of 12 bases. The DNA of the CDR3 is TGTGCCAGCAGCTTATCAGGGGTCGAGTACGAGCAGTACTTC. Its translation: CASSLSGVEYEQYF.

The chain uses TRBV5-4 and TRBJ1-2; D is possibly TRBD1 (5 bases). Between the trimmed V and J ends, which lost 0 bases and 4 bases, there was a span of 7 bases. Germline lookup yields CDR1 SGHNT and CDR2 YYREEE (reference sequence). The CDR3 is 13 amino acids. CDR3: CASSLAGLYGYTF. The CDR3 DNA reads TGTGCCAGCAGCTTGGCAGGGCTCTATGGCTACACCTTC.

The V call is TRBV27, the J call TRBJ1-2; D call uncertain. Germline loops: CDR1 MNHEY, CDR2 SMNVEV (reference sequence). The CDR3 has 13 residues. Deletions cut 10 bases from V and 4 bases from J, with 16 bases between. CDR3 protein: CAIWGEPFYGYTF. The CDR3 region has the DNA TGTGCCATTTGGGGAGAGCCCTTCTATGGCTACACCTTC.

The rearrangement links TRBV7-9 to TRBJ1-2; D uncertain. This CDR3 spans 15 amino acids. Trimming removed 2 bases from V and 1 base from J, with 11 bases in between. Per germline, CDR1 SEHNR and CDR2 FQNEAQ (reference sequence). The CDR3 loop is CASSLSESINYGYTF. CDR3 DNA: TGTGCCAGCAGCTTATCGGAGTCTATTAACTATGGCTACACCTTC.

Only one count was recorded for this clone. V and J are TRBV20-1 and TRBJ2-1; D is perhaps TRBD2 (5 bases). The CDR3 sequence is 10 residues long. The germline V gene has CDR1 DFQATT and CDR2 SNEGSKA (reference sequence). Trimming stripped 5 bases from V and 10 bases from J, with 9 bases between. CDR3 in DNA: TGCAGTGCTTCGGACTGGGAGCAGTTCTTC. It encodes CSASDWEQFF.

The chain links TRBV11-3 to TRBJ1-1; 7 bases match TRBD1. In germline, CDR1 is SGHNT, CDR2 YENEEA. Trimming removed 6 bases from V and 11 bases from J; junction bases left unmatched: 12. CDR3 size: 13 residues. The CDR3 here is CASSLQGNSMAFF. In nucleotides, the CDR3 is TGTGCCAGCAGTCTACAGGGGAATTCTATGGCTTTCTTT.

This chain joins TRBV19 and TRBJ2-1, with 8 bases fitting TRBD1. J was trimmed by 6 bases and V by 3 bases; bases with no gene match: 7. This CDR3 is 15 amino acids long. Germline CDR1 and CDR2: LNHDA and SQIVND (reference sequence). In DNA, the CDR3 is TGTGCCAGTAGTATCGGACAGGGAGTGGGCAATGAGCAGTTCTTC. Protein product: CASSIGQGVGNEQFF. Based on the CDR3 plus reference TRBV19 and TRBJ2-1, the full variable domain is DGGITQSPKYLFRKEGQNVTLSCEQNLNHDAMYWYRQDPGQGLRLIYYSQIVNDFQKGDIAEGYSVSREKKESFPLTVTSAQKNPTAFYLCASSIGQGVGNEQFFGPGTRLTVL.

The rearrangement links TRBV10-3 to TRBJ1-2, with D possibly TRBD1 on 5 matching bases. In germline, CDR1 is ENHRY, CDR2 SYGVKD. This CDR3 spans 15 amino acids. The ends were cut back, 0 bases at V and 5 bases at J, with 13 bases in the middle. The CDR3 reads CAISESGGSQYGYTF. The CDR3 nucleotides read TGTGCCATCAGTGAGTCGGGGGGGTCGCAATATGGCTACACCTTC.

The V and J genes are TRBV4-2 and TRBJ2-5, with 7 bases identical to TRBD2. This CDR3 spans 14 amino acids. Per the germline V gene, CDR1 is LGHNA and CDR2 is YNFKEQ. V shed 8 bases, J shed 0 bases, and the junction held 6 bases outside the gene matches. DNA for the CDR3: TGTGCCAGCGGCGGGGGAGGGCACCAAGAGACCCAGTACTTC. The encoded protein is CASGGGGHQETQYF.

In its sample, this clone was seen once. The chain carries TRBV11-2 and TRBJ2-7; possible D gene TRBD1, 7 bases. Trimming stripped 6 bases from V and 3 bases from J, with 18 bases between. The CDR3 has 15 amino acids. Germline CDR1 is SGHAT and CDR2 is FQNNGV. The CDR3 protein is CASSFSVQGGYEQYF. DNA for the CDR3: TGTGCCAGCAGTTTTAGTGTCCAGGGGGGCTACGAGCAGTACTTC.

The genes are TRBV19 and TRBJ2-2, with a tentative D call TRBD2 (5 bases). The germline gives CDR1 LNHDA, CDR2 SQIVND (reference sequence). This CDR3 comprises 14 residues. The V end lost 3 bases, the J end lost 3 bases, and 8 bases lay between the germline ends. The CDR3 nucleotides are TGTGCCAGTAGTATTGGGCGGGACACCGGGGAGCTGTTTTTT. It codes for CASSIGRDTGELFF.

The V call is TRBV4-3, the J call TRBJ1-2, with TRBD1 identical over 8 bases. The CDR3 has 14 residues. Germline-derived CDR1 and CDR2 are LGHNA and YSLEER. The V gene end was trimmed by 0 bases and the J gene end by 8 bases; junction bases not matched to a gene: 5. The DNA of the CDR3 is TGCGCCAGCAGCCAAGAGACAGGGGTAGGGGGCTACACCTTC. It translates to CASSQETGVGGYTF.

The J gene is TRBJ2-5, the V gene TRBV9; the D gene is possibly TRBD1 (6 bases). The CDR3 is 13 residues long. Germline CDR1 and CDR2: SGDLS and YYNGEE. Deletions cut 4 bases from V and 7 bases from J, with 14 bases between. CDR3 bases: TGTGCCAGCAGCAGCTACAGGGATGGGACCCAGTACTTC. It is translated as CASSSYRDGTQYF. The entire variable domain, with the rest obtained from reference TRBV9 and TRBJ2-5, is as follows: DSGVTQTPKHLITATGQRVTLRCSPRSGDLSVYWYQQSLDQGLQFLIQYYNGEERAKGNILERFSAQQFPDLHSELNLSSLELGDSALYFCASSSYRDGTQYFGPGTRLLVL.

This sequence joins TRBV9 and TRBJ1-1, with D maybe TRBD1 (6 bases). Germline V gene sequence: CDR1 SGDLS, CDR2 YYNGEE. This CDR3 is built from 13 residues. Between the trimmed V and J ends, which lost 3 bases and 7 bases, there was a span of 13 bases. The chain's CDR3 is CASSGRTAGEAFF. CDR3 sequence (DNA): TGTGCCAGCAGCGGCCGGACAGCTGGTGAAGCTTTCTTT.

The gene calls are TRBV7-9 and TRBJ1-2; 8 nucleotides align to TRBD1. The CDR3 contains 14 residues. V trimming: 5 bases; J trimming: 8 bases; junction bases outside the gene matches: 10. Germline CDR1 SEHNR, CDR2 FQNEAQ (reference sequence). The CDR3: CASSASGTGNGYTF. The CDR3 DNA reads as TGTGCCAGCAGCGCCTCCGGGACAGGAAACGGCTACACCTTC.